The 27 T cell receptor beta chains below come from one sample, sequenced in a study of cytomegalovirus exposure and HLA in healthy donors. Use of 60 Vbeta and 13 Jbeta primers characterized the PCR. Measured with immunoSEQ multiplex PCR; TCRdb has only the in-frame clones, and not every one. The sample holds 100,000 or so clones; around 75% are singletons and the top ten take more than 9%. Sequencing was performed on PBMCs. The receptors were gathered from a man aged 45-65 years in good health and CMV-seronegative.

V is TRBV4-3 and J is TRBJ2-1, with 10 bases fitting TRBD2. Germline V CDR1 and CDR2: LGHNA, YSLEER. The J segment lost 13 bases and the V segment lost 0 bases, leaving 3 bases of the junction unmatched. There are 13 residues in the CDR3. CDR3 loop: CASSQEGTSAQFF. The CDR3, as DNA: TGCGCCAGCAGCCAAGAAGGGACTAGCGCCCAGTTCTTC.

This clone was seen a few times. The V gene is TRBV29-1, the J gene TRBJ1-1, with D tentatively TRBD1 (6 bases). CDR1 and CDR2 from the germline V gene are SQVTM and ANQGSEA. The CDR3 loop spans 13 amino acids. Trimming shortened V by 4 bases and J by 5 bases, and 14 bases separated the two germline ends. The CDR3 DNA sequence: TGCAGCGTTGGGCAGGGGTTTGCTACTGAAGCTTTCTTT. Translating it yields CSVGQGFATEAFF.

This chain joins TRBV27 and TRBJ1-4; the D gene is possibly TRBD1 (5 bases). Trimming stripped 8 bases from V and 3 bases from J, with 13 bases between. Germline lookup yields CDR1 MNHEY and CDR2 SMNVEV (reference sequence). The CDR3 totals 14 residues. In DNA form, the CDR3 reads TGTGCCAGCCTCCCAGGACAAGCTAATGAAAAACTGTTTTTT. Protein: CASLPGQANEKLFF.

V and J are TRBV28 and TRBJ2-3, with D possibly TRBD2 on 5 matching bases. Trimming removed 3 bases at V and 2 bases at J, with 15 bases between. Germline loops: CDR1 MDHEN, CDR2 SYDVKM. CDR3 length: 16 amino acids. This CDR3 reads CASSFKVRASTDTQYF. The CDR3 DNA reads as TGTGCCAGCAGTTTTAAGGTGCGGGCCTCCACAGATACGCAGTATTTT. Drawing the rest from reference TRBV28 and TRBJ2-3, the complete variable domain is DVKVTQSSRYLVKRTGEKVFLECVQDMDHENMFWYRQDPGLGLRLIYFSYDVKMKEKGDIPEGYSVSREKKERFSLILESASTNQTSMYLCASSFKVRASTDTQYFGPGTRLTVL.

This rearrangement joins TRBV7-3 to TRBJ2-1; D is possibly TRBD1 (6 bases). Germline V CDR1 and CDR2: SGHTA, FQGTGA. Trimming left V 1 base short and J 2 bases short, with 12 bases between. CDR3 length: 16 residues. CDR3 in amino acids: CASSLRTDSAYNEQFF. The CDR3 nucleotides are TGTGCCAGCAGCTTAAGGACAGACTCAGCCTACAATGAGCAGTTCTTC.

CDR3 region: CASSSQGTFATNEKLFF. CDR3 DNA: TGTGCCAGCAGTTCGCAAGGGACATTCGCAACTAATGAAAAACTGTTTTTT. The chain recombines TRBV28 with TRBJ1-4, with TRBD1 as a possible D gene (6 bases). The CDR3 consists of 17 residues. From germline, CDR1 is MDHEN and CDR2 SYDVKM. The V end was cut by 4 bases, the J end by 0 bases, with 15 bases between.

The chain recombines TRBV5-4 with TRBJ1-2; D is perhaps TRBD1 (6 bases). Trimming shortened V by 4 bases and J by 7 bases, and 17 bases separated the two germline ends. This CDR3 spans 14 amino acids. The V gene's germline CDR1 is SGHNT and CDR2 YYREEE (reference sequence). The CDR3 is CASSTLDRSIGYTF. The CDR3 DNA follows: TGTGCCAGCAGCACCCTCGACAGGTCGATTGGCTACACCTTC.

This chain joins TRBV7-9 and TRBJ1-1; D ambiguous. Per the germline V gene, CDR1 is SEHNR and CDR2 is FQNEAQ (reference sequence). Trimming removed 1 base from V and 1 base from J, with 16 bases in between. This CDR3 has 17 residues. This CDR3 reads CASSLEPRGPRNTEAFF. The CDR3 DNA is TGTGCCAGCAGCTTAGAACCGCGTGGGCCCAGGAACACTGAAGCTTTCTTT. The variable domain in full, completed from reference TRBV7-9 and TRBJ1-1, reads DTGVSQNPRHKITKRGQNVTFRCDPISEHNRLYWYRQTLGQGPEFLTYFQNEAQLEKSRLLSDRFSAERPKGSFSTLEIQRTEQGDSAMYLCASSLEPRGPRNTEAFFGQGTRLTVV.

CDR3 coding DNA: TGCAGCGTGCGGACAGAAGTCATCTATGGCTACACCTTC. Its translation: CSVRTEVIYGYTF. This chain joins TRBV29-1 and TRBJ1-2; a weak D match, TRBD1 (6 bases). This CDR3 contains 13 residues. From germline, CDR1 is SQVTM and CDR2 ANQGSEA. V was pared by 6 bases and J by 4 bases, with 15 bases between.

V gene TRBV6-5 combines with J gene TRBJ1-4, with D possibly TRBD1 on 6 matching bases. CDR3 length equals 14 residues. Germline values: CDR1 MNHEY, CDR2 SVGAGI. V was clipped by 6 bases and J by 7 bases, with 15 bases between them. CDR3 sequence: CASRPAGGREKLFF. CDR3 nucleotide sequence: TGTGCCAGCAGACCCGCGGGGGGCCGTGAAAAACTGTTTTTT.

The chain is built from TRBV5-1 and TRBJ2-3; 8 positions agree with TRBD2. The CDR3 spans 16 residues. V lost 0 bases to trimming and J lost 3 bases; unmatched junction nucleotides: 6. Germline V gene lookup returns CDR1 SGHRS and CDR2 YFSETQ. The chain's CDR3 is CASSLGERGPTDTQYF. The DNA for the CDR3 is TGCGCCAGCAGCTTGGGGGAGCGGGGGCCGACAGATACGCAGTATTTT.

The chain joins TRBV5-1 to TRBJ2-2; D is uncertain. The CDR3 runs to 14 residues. V gave up 1 base and J gave up 6 bases, with 10 bases separating them. The V gene's germline CDR1 is SGHRS and CDR2 YFSETQ. CDR3 loop: CASSLSLEAGELFF. CDR3 nucleotide sequence: TGCGCCAGCAGCTTGAGTCTCGAGGCCGGGGAGCTGTTTTTT.

This clone was detected a few times. J is TRBJ2-1 and V is TRBV11-2; weak D call: TRBD1 (6 bases). The CDR3 contains 14 residues. V lost 6 bases and J 10 bases, leaving 19 bases between the germline ends. Germline lookup yields CDR1 SGHAT and CDR2 FQNNGV. The CDR3 DNA is TGTGCCAGCAGGCCTTCAGCAGGGGCCGGGGAGCAGTTCTTC. Its translation is CASRPSAGAGEQFF.

The V call is TRBV28, the J call TRBJ1-1, with TRBD1 as a possible D gene (5 bases). Germline V gene lookup returns CDR1 MDHEN and CDR2 SYDVKM. The CDR3 spans 17 residues. The germline V and J ends were trimmed by 2 bases and 6 bases, with 22 bases remaining between them. CDR3 sequence reads: CASSLTRTGGLRSEAFF. In DNA form, the CDR3 reads TGTGCCAGCAGTTTAACCCGAACGGGGGGGTTAAGGTCTGAAGCTTTCTTT.

The rearrangement links TRBV5-4 to TRBJ2-1, with 14 bases fitting TRBD2. The germline V gene has CDR1 SGHNT and CDR2 YYREEE (reference sequence). The J segment lost 7 bases and the V segment lost 5 bases, leaving 2 bases of the junction unmatched. The CDR3 consists of 14 residues. The CDR3 region is CASSRLAGGNEQFF. For the CDR3, the DNA is TGTGCCAGCAGTAGACTAGCGGGGGGGAATGAGCAGTTCTTC.

This chain connects TRBV2 to TRBJ2-7; TRBD1 matches at 9 bases. V shed 6 bases and J 6 bases; nucleotides not matched to a gene: 9. The CDR3 has 14 amino acids. Germline V gives CDR1 SNHLY, CDR2 FYNNEI. This chain's CDR3 is CASRGTGNGSEQYF. The CDR3 region has the DNA TGTGCCAGCAGGGGGACAGGGAACGGTTCCGAGCAGTACTTC.

J is TRBJ2-2 and V is TRBV5-6; a weak D match, TRBD2 (7 bases). Trimming pared 3 bases from V and 2 bases from J, leaving 17 bases between. The CDR3 length is 17 residues. CDR1 and CDR2 (germline): SGHDT, YYEEEE. The CDR3 DNA reads as TGTGCCAGCAGCTGGGGGGGGCAGGGCTTAAACACCGGGGAGCTGTTTTTT. Amino acids: CASSWGGQGLNTGELFF. The full variable domain, its missing parts supplied by reference TRBV5-6 and TRBJ2-2, is DAGVTQSPTHLIKTRGQQVTLRCSPKSGHDTVSWYQQALGQGPQFIFQYYEEEERQRGNFPDRFSGHQFPNYSSELNVNALLLGDSALYLCASSWGGQGLNTGELFFGEGSRLTVL.

The chain carries TRBV28 and TRBJ1-1; no firm D call. Germline CDR1 reads MDHEN; CDR2 reads SYDVKM. The CDR3 runs to 15 residues. V was pared by 5 bases and J by 1 base, with 14 bases between. CDR3 sequence (DNA): TGTGCCAGCAGTCCCCGTCTCGGTAGGAACACTGAAGCTTTCTTT. It is translated as CASSPRLGRNTEAFF.

This clone was seen once. J is TRBJ1-1 and V is TRBV30, with D perhaps matching TRBD1 (5 bases). The CDR3 is made up of 14 amino acids. The germline V gene encodes CDR1 GTSNPN and CDR2 SVGIG (reference sequence). V dropped 1 base and J dropped 3 bases, with 12 bases sitting between them. This chain's CDR3 is CAWSEGDWDTEAFF. CDR3 sequence (DNA): TGTGCCTGGAGTGAAGGGGACTGGGACACTGAAGCTTTCTTT.

This clone has a handful of counts. This chain links TRBV6-6 with TRBJ1-5, with D unresolved. Per the germline V gene, CDR1 is MNHNY and CDR2 is SVGAGI (reference sequence). V lost 6 bases, J lost 5 bases, and 17 bases lay in between. This CDR3 contains 15 residues. The CDR3 here is CASRVGRRRDQPQHF. In DNA form, the CDR3 reads TGTGCCAGCAGGGTCGGCCGCCGGCGGGATCAGCCCCAGCATTTT.

At least ten counts were recorded for this clone. The chain uses TRBV7-9 and TRBJ1-5, with 9 nucleotides matching TRBD1. The trim removed 5 bases at V and 4 bases at J, leaving 9 bases unmatched. Germline lookup yields CDR1 SEHNR and CDR2 FQNEAQ (reference sequence). The length of the CDR3 is 16 residues. The CDR3 DNA is TGTGCCAGCAGCCCCGGTTTAGGGACAGGGAATCAGCCCCAGCATTTT. Its protein product is CASSPGLGTGNQPQHF.

The chain couples TRBV28 to TRBJ1-5; tentatively, D is TRBD1 (5 bases). Per the germline V gene, CDR1 is MDHEN and CDR2 is SYDVKM. The CDR3 totals 14 residues. V was trimmed by 8 bases and J by 4 bases, leaving 15 bases between them. CDR3 coding DNA: TGTGCCAGCGGCGGGACTTCCTCTAATCAGCCCCAGCATTTT. Amino acids: CASGGTSSNQPQHF.

The chain is built from TRBV29-1 and TRBJ2-7, with D unresolved. Germline loops: CDR1 SQVTM, CDR2 ANQGSEA. Deletions cut 4 bases from V and 4 bases from J, with 11 bases between. This CDR3 has 12 amino acids. CDR3 sequence reads: CSVGHNAYEQYF. CDR3 in DNA: TGCAGCGTTGGGCACAACGCTTACGAGCAGTACTTC.

The chain is built from TRBV6-5 and TRBJ2-2; TRBD2 is a possible D gene (7 bases). The ends were cut back, 6 bases at V and 5 bases at J, with 16 bases in the middle. Germline CDR1 reads MNHEY; CDR2 reads SVGAGI. This CDR3 contains 15 residues. The DNA of the CDR3 is TGTGCCAGCAGCCCCGGCAGCGGGACAACCGGGGAGCTGTTTTTT. Its protein is CASSPGSGTTGELFF.

This clone was counted once. The chain uses TRBV28 and TRBJ1-3, with 7 nucleotides matching TRBD1. CDR1 and CDR2 from the germline V gene are MDHEN and SYDVKM. This CDR3 contains 14 residues. The junction had 7 bases not matched to a gene; V was cut back by 3 bases and J by 8 bases. DNA of the CDR3: TGTGCCAGCAGTTTCGGGAACAGGGGACACACCATATATTTT. Protein: CASSFGNRGHTIYF.

The chain combines TRBV12-5 with TRBJ2-6; no clear D gene. CDR3 length: 17 residues. Germline V gene sequence: CDR1 LGHNT, CDR2 FRNRAP. Trimming pared 5 bases from V and 4 bases from J, leaving 18 bases between. The CDR3: CASGPPPPPVGANVLTF. Written as DNA, the CDR3 is TGTGCTAGTGGTCCACCTCCCCCCCCAGTGGGGGCCAACGTCCTGACTTTC.

J is TRBJ2-3 and V is TRBV7-2; tentatively, D is TRBD2 (5 bases). This CDR3 spans 15 amino acids. Trimming left V 5 bases short and J 0 bases short, with 12 bases between. The germline V gene has CDR1 SGHTA and CDR2 FQGNSA. CDR3 nucleotide sequence: TGTGCCAGCAGCCCACTAAGCGGTAGCACAGATACGCAGTATTTT. Translation: CASSPLSGSTDTQYF.